Listed below are T cell receptor beta chains from one sample, sequenced in a study of blood T cell repertoires in COVID-19. Sequencing used immunoSEQ multiplex PCR; TCRdb keeps in-frame clones, though not all of them. The top ten clones hold around 36% of a sample with about 80,000 clones, 82% of them seen once. Sequenced sample: peripheral blood. These receptors were obtained from a woman aged 70 to 79 with acute or convalescent COVID-19. Both conserved end residues are part of each CDR3. Fields, in order: V gene, D gene, J gene, clone size, CDR3 DNA, CDR3 protein. A D gene is named only where the DNA matches it firmly. Clone size is given for some rows only: seen once, a few or many times, or a class if the clone is expanded.

v_call: TRBV14; d_call: -; j_call: TRBJ2-3; clone_size: -; cdr3_nt: TGTGCCAGCAGCCAAGAGGAGTGGGATACGCAGTATTTT; cdr3_aa: CASSQEEWDTQYF
v_call: TRBV2; d_call: TRBD1; j_call: TRBJ1-6; clone_size: -; cdr3_nt: TGTGCCAGCAGCTCAGGGGGCGAAATCTCACCCCTCCACTTT; cdr3_aa: CASSSGGEISPLHF
v_call: TRBV12-5; d_call: -; j_call: TRBJ1-5; clone_size: -; cdr3_nt: TGTGCTAGTGGTTTGGCGGCGACTGGGAATCAGCCCCAGCATTTT; cdr3_aa: CASGLAATGNQPQHF
v_call: TRBV13; d_call: -; j_call: TRBJ1-1; clone_size: once; cdr3_nt: TGTGCCAGCAGCTTAGTCAGTTACACTGAAGCTTTCTTT; cdr3_aa: CASSLVSYTEAFF
v_call: TRBV18; d_call: TRBD1; j_call: TRBJ2-7; clone_size: once; cdr3_nt: TGTGCCAGCTCAAGATACATGGGACAGGGGAAATACGAGCAGTACTTC; cdr3_aa: CASSRYMGQGKYEQYF
v_call: TRBV7-3; d_call: -; j_call: TRBJ2-1; clone_size: -; cdr3_nt: TGTGCCAGCAGCTTAGGCAGATACAATGAGCAGTTCTTC; cdr3_aa: CASSLGRYNEQFF
v_call: TRBV5-1; d_call: TRBD2; j_call: TRBJ2-5; clone_size: -; cdr3_nt: TGCGCCAGCAGCTGGGGGACTAGGACGGAAGAGACCCAGTACTTC; cdr3_aa: CASSWGTRTEETQYF
v_call: TRBV12-2; d_call: -; j_call: TRBJ1-5; clone_size: -; cdr3_nt: TGTGCAAGTCGCTCCGCGGGCAGGGGCCCGGATGGCAATCAGCCCCAGCATTTT; cdr3_aa: CASRSAGRGPDGNQPQHF
v_call: TRBV7-2; d_call: -; j_call: TRBJ1-5; clone_size: -; cdr3_nt: TGTGCCAGCAGCCCCTCGACCTGGGCGGGGCCCCAGCATTTT; cdr3_aa: CASSPSTWAGPQHF
v_call: TRBV2; d_call: -; j_call: TRBJ1-5; clone_size: -; cdr3_nt: TGTGCCAGCGGGAGAGGGTATGACCAGCCCCAGCATTTT; cdr3_aa: CASGRGYDQPQHF
v_call: TRBV3-1/TRBV3-2; d_call: TRBD2; j_call: TRBJ2-2; clone_size: -; cdr3_nt: TGTGCCAGCAGCCAAGAGGGACTAGCGGGAGCCACCGGGGAGCTGTTTTTT; cdr3_aa: CASSQEGLAGATGELFF
v_call: TRBV7-2; d_call: -; j_call: TRBJ2-7; clone_size: -; cdr3_nt: TGTGCCAGCAGCTTAGCCCAATTAGCGAACGCCTACGAGCAGTACTTC; cdr3_aa: CASSLAQLANAYEQYF
v_call: TRBV6-5; d_call: TRBD2; j_call: TRBJ2-3; clone_size: -; cdr3_nt: TGTGCCAGCAGTTACTTCAGCGGGAGTCCTACAGATACGCAGTATTTT; cdr3_aa: CASSYFSGSPTDTQYF
v_call: TRBV9; d_call: TRBD1; j_call: TRBJ2-2; clone_size: -; cdr3_nt: TGTGCCAGCAGCGTAAGGGGACAGGGGCCTACCGGGGAGCTGTTTTTT; cdr3_aa: CASSVRGQGPTGELFF
v_call: TRBV27; d_call: TRBD2; j_call: TRBJ2-1; clone_size: few; cdr3_nt: TGTGCCAGCAGGAGATTAGCGGGAGAGAACAATGAGCAGTTCTTC; cdr3_aa: CASRRLAGENNEQFF
v_call: TRBV12-3/TRBV12-4; d_call: -; j_call: TRBJ2-5; clone_size: -; cdr3_nt: TGTGCCAGCAGTTTAAGTGTACGGGAGACCCAGTACTTC; cdr3_aa: CASSLSVRETQYF
v_call: TRBV6-5; d_call: -; j_call: TRBJ2-5; clone_size: -; cdr3_nt: TGTGCCACCTCACTGATCCAAGAGACCCAGTACTTC; cdr3_aa: CATSLIQETQYF
v_call: TRBV2; d_call: -; j_call: TRBJ1-6; clone_size: -; cdr3_nt: TGTGCCAGCAGTGTTAGGGGAAGCTCCTATAATTCACCCCTCCACTTT; cdr3_aa: CASSVRGSSYNSPLHF
v_call: TRBV14; d_call: TRBD2; j_call: TRBJ2-7; clone_size: -; cdr3_nt: TGTGCCAGCAGCCTTGAGGCGGGGGTTCTGTACGAGCAGTACTTC; cdr3_aa: CASSLEAGVLYEQYF
v_call: TRBV5-6; d_call: TRBD1; j_call: TRBJ2-1; clone_size: -; cdr3_nt: TGTGCCAGCAGCTTGTATCTTCGGGACAGGGTGGGCAATGAGCAGTTCTTC; cdr3_aa: CASSLYLRDRVGNEQFF
v_call: TRBV9; d_call: TRBD2; j_call: TRBJ2-1; clone_size: -; cdr3_nt: TGTGCCAGCAGCAGAAGCGGGAGCTCCTACAATGAGCAGTTCTTC; cdr3_aa: CASSRSGSSYNEQFF
v_call: TRBV7-2; d_call: TRBD2; j_call: TRBJ2-3; clone_size: few; cdr3_nt: TGTGCCAGCAGCCTGGGACTAGCGGGAGGTATCACAGATACGCAGTATTTT; cdr3_aa: CASSLGLAGGITDTQYF
v_call: TRBV6-1; d_call: -; j_call: TRBJ1-1; clone_size: -; cdr3_nt: TGTGCCAGCAGTGAAGCGCTAGGACTACCTAAAGCTTTCTTT; cdr3_aa: CASSEALGLPKAFF
v_call: TRBV28; d_call: TRBD1; j_call: TRBJ1-4; clone_size: -; cdr3_nt: TGTGCCAGCAGTCCGCCGGACAGGGGGTTGACTAATGAAAAACTGTTTTTT; cdr3_aa: CASSPPDRGLTNEKLFF
v_call: TRBV19; d_call: -; j_call: TRBJ1-1; clone_size: -; cdr3_nt: TGTGCCACCCCCCCCGGAGGTTCTGAAGCTTTCTTT; cdr3_aa: CATPPGGSEAFF
v_call: TRBV6-6; d_call: TRBD1; j_call: TRBJ2-7; clone_size: -; cdr3_nt: TGTGCCAGCAGTTGGGACAGTGGCTCCTACGAGCAGTACTTC; cdr3_aa: CASSWDSGSYEQYF
v_call: TRBV5-6; d_call: TRBD1; j_call: TRBJ1-1; clone_size: -; cdr3_nt: TGTGCCAGCAGCTTGTGGGACAGAGACTTGAACACTGAAGCTTTCTTT; cdr3_aa: CASSLWDRDLNTEAFF
v_call: TRBV7-9; d_call: -; j_call: TRBJ1-1; clone_size: -; cdr3_nt: TGTGCCAGCAGCTTAGATGGGGGCCACTCAGCTTTCTTT; cdr3_aa: CASSLDGGHSAFF
v_call: TRBV3-1/TRBV3-2; d_call: -; j_call: TRBJ2-2; clone_size: -; cdr3_nt: TGTGCCAGCAGCCAAGTGGCTCTTTCGGGCGGGGAGCTGTTTTTT; cdr3_aa: CASSQVALSGGELFF
v_call: TRBV6-5; d_call: TRBD1; j_call: TRBJ1-2; clone_size: -; cdr3_nt: TGTGCCAGCAGCCGGACAGGGGGCGCCCCCGGCTACACCTTC; cdr3_aa: CASSRTGGAPGYTF
v_call: TRBV18; d_call: TRBD1; j_call: TRBJ2-7; clone_size: once; cdr3_nt: TGTGCCAGCTCACCCCGTACGACAGGGGGCGAGCAGTACTTC; cdr3_aa: CASSPRTTGGEQYF
v_call: TRBV6-5; d_call: TRBD1; j_call: TRBJ1-5; clone_size: -; cdr3_nt: TGTGCCAGCAGCCCCATTACAGGGGACAATCAGCCCCAGCATTTT; cdr3_aa: CASSPITGDNQPQHF
v_call: TRBV27; d_call: -; j_call: TRBJ2-5; clone_size: few; cdr3_nt: TGTGCCAGCAGCTCACGACAGGATCAAGAGACCCAGTACTTC; cdr3_aa: CASSSRQDQETQYF
v_call: TRBV5-1; d_call: -; j_call: TRBJ1-1; clone_size: -; cdr3_nt: TGCGCCAGCAGCCCGTGGGGGGGAGAGTACACTGAAGCTTTCTTT; cdr3_aa: CASSPWGGEYTEAFF
v_call: TRBV10-1; d_call: -; j_call: TRBJ2-1; clone_size: -; cdr3_nt: TGCGCCAGCAGGGAGTCGACTTACAATGAGCAGTTCTTC; cdr3_aa: CASRESTYNEQFF
v_call: TRBV28; d_call: TRBD1; j_call: TRBJ2-5; clone_size: -; cdr3_nt: TGTGCCAGCAACCCAACCACGCCGGACAGGGAAGCCCAGTACTTC; cdr3_aa: CASNPTTPDREAQYF
v_call: TRBV18; d_call: TRBD1; j_call: TRBJ1-1; clone_size: -; cdr3_nt: TGTGCCAGCTCACTTAGGACAGGGAGGGGCACTGAAGCTTTCTTT; cdr3_aa: CASSLRTGRGTEAFF
v_call: TRBV27; d_call: -; j_call: TRBJ1-3; clone_size: -; cdr3_nt: TGTGCCAGCAGTTGGACAGCCTCTGGAAACACCATATATTTT; cdr3_aa: CASSWTASGNTIYF
v_call: TRBV9; d_call: TRBD2; j_call: TRBJ2-3; clone_size: -; cdr3_nt: TGTGCCAGCAGCGGGACTAGCGGGAGGACTACAGATACGCAGTATTTT; cdr3_aa: CASSGTSGRTTDTQYF
v_call: TRBV9; d_call: -; j_call: TRBJ1-2; clone_size: -; cdr3_nt: TGTGCCAGCAGCGTTATGGCAGAGGCTGGCTACACCTTC; cdr3_aa: CASSVMAEAGYTF
v_call: TRBV5-8; d_call: TRBD1; j_call: TRBJ2-3; clone_size: -; cdr3_nt: TGTGCCAGCAGCCTCCATCAGGGGGTTACAGATACGCAGTATTTT; cdr3_aa: CASSLHQGVTDTQYF
v_call: TRBV5-4; d_call: TRBD1; j_call: TRBJ2-5; clone_size: -; cdr3_nt: TGTGCCAGCAGCCTGGGACAGGGGCGACAAGAGACCCAGTACTTC; cdr3_aa: CASSLGQGRQETQYF
v_call: TRBV3-1/TRBV3-2; d_call: -; j_call: TRBJ1-6; clone_size: -; cdr3_nt: TGTGCCAGCAGTCCGGGTCCTTCCTATAATTCACCCCTCCACTTT; cdr3_aa: CASSPGPSYNSPLHF
v_call: TRBV6-5; d_call: -; j_call: TRBJ1-5; clone_size: -; cdr3_nt: TGTGCCAGCACTAACCGCAGGGGTTCGGAGCCCCAGCATTTT; cdr3_aa: CASTNRRGSEPQHF
v_call: TRBV4-2; d_call: -; j_call: TRBJ2-1; clone_size: few; cdr3_nt: TGTGCCAGCAGCCCGAGGGGGAGTCTGAACAATGAGCAGTTCTTC; cdr3_aa: CASSPRGSLNNEQFF
v_call: TRBV11-3; d_call: -; j_call: TRBJ2-1; clone_size: -; cdr3_nt: TGTGCCAGCAGCTCCGGCTGGGCCCGCCCGACGGAGCAGTTCTTC; cdr3_aa: CASSSGWARPTEQFF
v_call: TRBV5-6; d_call: -; j_call: TRBJ2-2; clone_size: -; cdr3_nt: TGTGCCAGCAGCTCTGTCCCGGAGACCGGGGAGCTGTTTTTT; cdr3_aa: CASSSVPETGELFF
v_call: TRBV3-1/TRBV3-2; d_call: -; j_call: TRBJ1-2; clone_size: -; cdr3_nt: TGTGCCAGCAGCCAATGGGGGCCAGGTCAGGGGCATGGCTACACCTTC; cdr3_aa: CASSQWGPGQGHGYTF
v_call: TRBV19; d_call: -; j_call: TRBJ1-5; clone_size: -; cdr3_nt: TGTGCCAGTAGTATAGGTGAGAGCAATCAGCCCCAGCATTTT; cdr3_aa: CASSIGESNQPQHF
v_call: TRBV3-1/TRBV3-2; d_call: -; j_call: TRBJ1-1; clone_size: -; cdr3_nt: TGTGCCAGCAGCCGTGGCGGGTGGGATACTGAAGCTTTCTTT; cdr3_aa: CASSRGGWDTEAFF
v_call: TRBV7-2; d_call: -; j_call: TRBJ1-2; clone_size: -; cdr3_nt: TGTGCCAGCAGCTTAGGAGTTTCAAATGGCTACACCTTC; cdr3_aa: CASSLGVSNGYTF
v_call: TRBV19; d_call: TRBD1; j_call: TRBJ1-1; clone_size: -; cdr3_nt: TGTGCCAGTAGCCCCCGGGACAGGGGTACTGAAGCTTTCTTT; cdr3_aa: CASSPRDRGTEAFF
v_call: TRBV2; d_call: TRBD2; j_call: TRBJ2-5; clone_size: -; cdr3_nt: TGTGCCAGCAGTGGACGACTAGCGGGAGAGGGTGAGACCCAGTACTTC; cdr3_aa: CASSGRLAGEGETQYF
v_call: TRBV7-2; d_call: -; j_call: TRBJ1-6; clone_size: -; cdr3_nt: TGTGCCAGCAGCCCACAGACCTCCCCGGATTCACCCCTCCACTTT; cdr3_aa: CASSPQTSPDSPLHF
v_call: TRBV18; d_call: TRBD1; j_call: TRBJ1-6; clone_size: -; cdr3_nt: TGTGCCAGCTCCCGGGACAGGGTCATGGAGGCCCTCCACTTT; cdr3_aa: CASSRDRVMEALHF
v_call: TRBV27; d_call: TRBD2; j_call: TRBJ2-3; clone_size: -; cdr3_nt: TGTGCCAGCAGTTTATTTAGCCTAGCGGGAGGATTCACAGATACGCAGTATTTT; cdr3_aa: CASSLFSLAGGFTDTQYF
v_call: TRBV19; d_call: -; j_call: TRBJ2-3; clone_size: -; cdr3_nt: TGTGCCAGTAGTGGGAGACTAGGCCCGCGGGATACGCAGTATTTT; cdr3_aa: CASSGRLGPRDTQYF
v_call: TRBV7-9; d_call: TRBD1; j_call: TRBJ2-2; clone_size: -; cdr3_nt: TGTGCCAGCAGCCCCGGACAGGGAAACACCGGGGAGCTGTTTTTT; cdr3_aa: CASSPGQGNTGELFF
v_call: TRBV7-2; d_call: -; j_call: TRBJ1-2; clone_size: -; cdr3_nt: TGTGCCAGCAGCCGGTCCTTGGGAGCCGTTGGCTATGGCTACACCTTC; cdr3_aa: CASSRSLGAVGYGYTF